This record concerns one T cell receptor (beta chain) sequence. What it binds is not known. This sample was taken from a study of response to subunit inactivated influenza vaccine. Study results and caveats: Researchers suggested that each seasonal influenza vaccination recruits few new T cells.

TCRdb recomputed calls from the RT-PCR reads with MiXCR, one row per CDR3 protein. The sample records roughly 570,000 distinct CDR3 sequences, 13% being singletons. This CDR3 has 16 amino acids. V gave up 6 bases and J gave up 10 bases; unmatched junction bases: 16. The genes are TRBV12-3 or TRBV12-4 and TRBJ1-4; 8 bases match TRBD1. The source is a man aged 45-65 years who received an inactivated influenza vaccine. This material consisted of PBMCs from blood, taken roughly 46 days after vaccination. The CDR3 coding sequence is TGTGCCAGCAGCCTACCGCAGGGGGCAGGAATCGGAAAACTGTTTTTT. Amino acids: CASSLPQGAGIGKLFF.